Listed below are T cell receptor beta chains from one sample, sequenced in a study of T cell responses to AZD1222 COVID-19 vaccine. Clones were sequenced by immunoSEQ multiplex PCR, and TCRdb holds only the in-frame ones, with some missing. The sample includes about 39,000 clones, roughly 88% of them seen just once. This material consisted of peripheral blood, taken 28 days after the second AZD1222 dose. These receptors all stem from an adult who received the AZD1222 COVID-19 vaccine. CDR3s include the opening cysteine and the closing phenylalanine or tryptophan. The order of the fields is CDR3 protein, CDR3 DNA, J gene, D gene, V gene, clone size. D genes are given only for firm matches. A row's size may be missing; if present it is once, few, many or a size class.

CDR3: CASSLSGGYYNEQFF
DNA: TGTGCCAGCAGCCTTAGCGGGGGTTATTACAATGAGCAGTTCTTC
J: TRBJ2-1
D: TRBD2
V: TRBV7-2
size: .

CDR3: CASSPRNGEGTGELFF
DNA: TGTGCCAGCTCACCACGGAACGGCGAGGGCACCGGGGAGCTGTTTTTT
J: TRBJ2-2
D: .
V: TRBV18
size: once

CDR3: CASSEQGWGNEQFF
DNA: TGTGCCAGCAGTGAACAGGGTTGGGGCAATGAGCAGTTCTTC
J: TRBJ2-1
D: .
V: TRBV6-1
size: .

CDR3: CASSYSIRVRLNYGYTF
DNA: TGTGCCAGCAGTTACTCAATCAGGGTCCGGCTCAACTATGGCTACACCTTC
J: TRBJ1-2
D: .
V: TRBV6-2/TRBV6-3
size: .

CDR3: CASSLELAGVETQYF
DNA: TGTGCCAGCAGCTTAGAACTAGCGGGGGTAGAGACCCAGTACTTC
J: TRBJ2-5
D: TRBD2
V: TRBV7-9
size: .

CDR3: CAWSVLAGGPKNIQYF
DNA: TGTGCCTGGAGTGTCCTAGCGGGGGGGCCCAAAAACATTCAGTACTTC
J: TRBJ2-4
D: TRBD2
V: TRBV30
size: .

CDR3: CASSQDHPRGTSETDTQYF
DNA: TGCGCCAGCAGCCAAGACCACCCTAGGGGGACTAGCGAGACAGATACGCAGTATTTT
J: TRBJ2-3
D: TRBD2
V: TRBV4-1
size: .

CDR3: CASSQARGRGTDTQYF
DNA: TGCGCCAGCAGCCAAGCTAGGGGGCGCGGCACAGATACGCAGTATTTT
J: TRBJ2-3
D: TRBD1
V: TRBV4-1
size: .

CDR3: CSASLVPEAFF
DNA: TGCAGTGCTAGTCTTGTCCCTGAAGCTTTCTTT
J: TRBJ1-1
D: .
V: TRBV20-1
size: .

CDR3: CASSLGRGMNTEAFF
DNA: TGTGCCAGCAGCTTGGGGCGGGGGATGAACACTGAAGCTTTCTTT
J: TRBJ1-1
D: .
V: TRBV5-4
size: .

CDR3: CASSSPGMNTEAFF
DNA: TGTGCCAGCAGTTCGCCGGGGATGAACACTGAAGCTTTCTTT
J: TRBJ1-1
D: .
V: TRBV27
size: .

CDR3: CASSLNVQGSSPLHF
DNA: TGTGCCAGCAGCCTAAATGTACAGGGTAGCTCACCCCTCCACTTT
J: TRBJ1-6
D: .
V: TRBV7-8
size: .

CDR3: CASSPRGGTSGGRTGELFF
DNA: TGTGCCAGCAGCCCTCGCGGGGGGACTAGCGGGGGGAGAACCGGGGAGCTGTTTTTT
J: TRBJ2-2
D: TRBD2
V: TRBV7-8
size: .

CDR3: CASSRGDSPLHF
DNA: TGTGCCAGCAGCCGAGGGGATTCACCCCTCCACTTT
J: TRBJ1-6
D: .
V: TRBV3-1/TRBV3-2
size: .

CDR3: CASRARGSNQPQHF
DNA: TGTGCCAGCAGGGCCAGGGGAAGCAATCAGCCCCAGCATTTT
J: TRBJ1-5
D: .
V: TRBV7-2
size: .

CDR3: CASSQGFRTLDSYEQYF
DNA: TGCGCCAGCAGCCAAGGGTTTAGGACTCTAGACTCCTACGAGCAGTACTTC
J: TRBJ2-7
D: .
V: TRBV4-1
size: .

CDR3: CASGNSGGGETQYF
DNA: TGCGCCAGCGGCAATAGCGGGGGGGGAGAGACCCAGTACTTC
J: TRBJ2-5
D: TRBD2
V: TRBV4-3
size: .

CDR3: CASSRPYQGRGDNEQFF
DNA: TGTGCCAGCAGTCGCCCGTACCAGGGAAGGGGGGACAATGAGCAGTTCTTC
J: TRBJ2-1
D: .
V: TRBV27
size: .

CDR3: CASSTRQGSSGNTIYF
DNA: TGCGCCAGCAGCACACGACAGGGCAGCTCTGGAAACACCATATATTTT
J: TRBJ1-3
D: TRBD1
V: TRBV5-1
size: .

CDR3: CASSLQGTGYHEQFF
DNA: TGTGCCAGCAGCTTACAGGGGACAGGATACCATGAGCAGTTCTTC
J: TRBJ2-1
D: TRBD1
V: TRBV7-2
size: .

CDR3: CASSLERLRPHYGYTF
DNA: TGTGCCAGCAGCTTGGAGAGGCTAAGGCCCCACTATGGCTACACCTTC
J: TRBJ1-2
D: .
V: TRBV5-8
size: .

CDR3: CASLGGVGGYTF
DNA: TGTGCCAGCCTTGGGGGCGTCGGAGGCTACACCTTC
J: TRBJ1-2
D: .
V: TRBV6-5
size: .

CDR3: CASSRPTAGATYEQYF
DNA: TGTGCCAGCAGCCGGCCCACAGCGGGGGCGACCTACGAGCAGTACTTC
J: TRBJ2-7
D: TRBD2
V: TRBV13
size: .

CDR3: CASSFGGANVLTF
DNA: TGTGCCAGCAGCTTTGGTGGGGCCAACGTCCTGACTTTC
J: TRBJ2-6
D: .
V: TRBV7-2
size: .

CDR3: CASSLAAGGPYEQYF
DNA: TGCGCCAGCAGCTTGGCAGCGGGGGGCCCCTACGAGCAGTACTTC
J: TRBJ2-7
D: TRBD2
V: TRBV5-1
size: .

CDR3: CATLAPPGHPSGYTF
DNA: TGTGCCACCTTAGCCCCTCCGGGACACCCCTCCGGCTACACCTTC
J: TRBJ1-2
D: .
V: TRBV24-1
size: .

CDR3: CASSSLGATNEKLFF
DNA: TGTGCCAGCAGTTCCCTCGGTGCAACTAATGAAAAACTGTTTTTT
J: TRBJ1-4
D: .
V: TRBV6-5
size: once

CDR3: CASSLAGDQPQHF
DNA: TGTGCCAGCAGCTTGGCCGGGGATCAGCCCCAGCATTTT
J: TRBJ1-5
D: .
V: TRBV5-4
size: .

CDR3: CASSIGFGTGGTEAFF
DNA: TGTGCCAGTAGTATAGGATTCGGGACAGGGGGAACTGAAGCTTTCTTT
J: TRBJ1-1
D: TRBD1
V: TRBV19
size: .

CDR3: CATSDLANGELFF
DNA: TGTGCCACCAGTGATCTAGCGAACGGGGAGCTGTTTTTT
J: TRBJ2-2
D: .
V: TRBV24-1
size: .

CDR3: CASRTSGNTIYF
DNA: TGTGCCAGCAGGACGTCGGGAAACACCATATATTTT
J: TRBJ1-3
D: .
V: TRBV2
size: .

CDR3: CASSIDSRQPQHF
DNA: TGTGCCAGTAGTATAGACTCACGGCAGCCCCAGCATTTT
J: TRBJ1-5
D: .
V: TRBV19
size: .

CDR3: CARSLQGNQPQHF
DNA: TGTGCCAGAAGCTTACAGGGAAATCAGCCCCAGCATTTT
J: TRBJ1-5
D: .
V: TRBV5-3
size: .

CDR3: CASSIVQAGELFF
DNA: TGTGCCAGTAGTATAGTACAGGCCGGGGAGCTGTTTTTT
J: TRBJ2-2
D: .
V: TRBV19
size: .

CDR3: CAIKDLGSADTQYF
DNA: TGTGCCATCAAGGACTTAGGGTCGGCAGATACGCAGTATTTT
J: TRBJ2-3
D: .
V: TRBV10-3
size: .

CDR3: CAWKKSSYEQYF
DNA: TGTGCCTGGAAGAAGAGTTCCTACGAGCAGTACTTC
J: TRBJ2-7
D: .
V: TRBV30
size: .

CDR3: CASSLWGDTEAFF
DNA: TGTGCCAGCAGCTTGTGGGGTGATACTGAAGCTTTCTTT
J: TRBJ1-1
D: .
V: TRBV5-8
size: .

CDR3: CASSSATNNEQFF
DNA: TGTGCCAGCAGCTCAGCGACCAACAATGAGCAGTTCTTC
J: TRBJ2-1
D: .
V: TRBV7-2
size: .

CDR3: CASSLGRGAANEKLFF
DNA: TGCGCCAGCAGCTTGGGAAGGGGGGCAGCTAATGAAAAACTGTTTTTT
J: TRBJ1-4
D: .
V: TRBV5-1
size: .

CDR3: CASSRQGLSYEQYF
DNA: TGTGCCAGCTCCCGACAGGGCTTATCCTACGAGCAGTACTTC
J: TRBJ2-7
D: TRBD1
V: TRBV6-6
size: .

CDR3: CASSRLAGTGGNIAYEQYF
DNA: TGCGCCAGCAGCCGCCTCGCCGGGACAGGGGGTAATATTGCCTACGAGCAGTACTTC
J: TRBJ2-7
D: TRBD1
V: TRBV4-3
size: .

CDR3: CASSGTSGNYEQYF
DNA: TGTGCCAGCAGTGGGACTAGCGGGAATTACGAGCAGTACTTC
J: TRBJ2-7
D: TRBD2
V: TRBV25-1
size: .

CDR3: CSASLGGQLNTEAFF
DNA: TGCAGTGCTAGTTTAGGGGGACAGTTGAACACTGAAGCTTTCTTT
J: TRBJ1-1
D: TRBD1
V: TRBV20-1
size: .

CDR3: CASSLGDRGSETQYF
DNA: TGTGCCAGCAGCCTCGGGGACAGGGGATCCGAGACCCAGTACTTC
J: TRBJ2-5
D: TRBD1
V: TRBV9
size: .

CDR3: CASSKGTEYGYTF
DNA: TGTGCCAGCAGCAAAGGGACAGAATATGGCTACACCTTC
J: TRBJ1-2
D: TRBD1
V: TRBV7-9
size: .

CDR3: CASSAGQVNTEAFF
DNA: TGTGCCAGCAGCGCGGGACAGGTGAACACTGAAGCTTTCTTT
J: TRBJ1-1
D: TRBD1
V: TRBV9
size: .

CDR3: CAWRLAGPNTGELFF
DNA: TGTGCCTGGAGGTTAGCGGGGCCTAACACCGGGGAGCTGTTTTTT
J: TRBJ2-2
D: TRBD2
V: TRBV30
size: once

CDR3: CASSLGRTGASSTDTQYF
DNA: TGCGCCAGCAGCTTGGGGAGGACTGGGGCCTCTAGCACAGATACGCAGTATTTT
J: TRBJ2-3
D: .
V: TRBV5-1
size: once

CDR3: CASSFTSGGPYEQYF
DNA: TGTGCCAGCAGCTTCACTAGCGGGGGACCCTACGAGCAGTACTTC
J: TRBJ2-7
D: TRBD2
V: TRBV7-2
size: .

CDR3: CASSLNRISSYNSPLHF
DNA: TGCGCCAGCAGCTTGAACAGAATTAGCTCCTATAATTCACCCCTCCACTTT
J: TRBJ1-6
D: .
V: TRBV5-1
size: .

CDR3: CASSQAGAVVTEAFF
DNA: TGTGCCAGCAGCCAGGCCGGGGCGGTGGTCACTGAAGCTTTCTTT
J: TRBJ1-1
D: .
V: TRBV4-2
size: .

CDR3: CASSIGGTRNEKLFF
DNA: TGTGCCAGTAGTATAGGAGGGACACGGAATGAAAAACTGTTTTTT
J: TRBJ1-4
D: .
V: TRBV19
size: .

CDR3: CASSSDSLPWTEAFF
DNA: TGTGCCAGCAGCTCGGACAGCCTCCCGTGGACTGAAGCTTTCTTT
J: TRBJ1-1
D: .
V: TRBV7-8
size: .

CDR3: CASSQDTASGVFNEQFF
DNA: TGTGCCAGCAGCCAAGATACAGCTAGCGGGGTGTTCAATGAGCAGTTCTTC
J: TRBJ2-1
D: TRBD2
V: TRBV4-2
size: once

CDR3: CAWSKSPQADSNQPQHF
DNA: TGTGCCTGGAGTAAATCACCCCAGGCAGATAGCAATCAGCCCCAGCATTTT
J: TRBJ1-5
D: .
V: TRBV30
size: .

CDR3: CASSQDPLAADTQYF
DNA: TGCGCCAGCAGCCAAGATCCACTAGCTGCGGATACGCAGTATTTT
J: TRBJ2-3
D: .
V: TRBV4-3
size: medium-sized

CDR3: CASSLDRAEYGYTF
DNA: TGTGCCAGCAGCTTAGATAGGGCCGAGTATGGCTACACCTTC
J: TRBJ1-2
D: .
V: TRBV7-2
size: .

CDR3: CASKRGGWTDNGETQYF
DNA: TGTGCCAGTAAGCGAGGGGGATGGACGGATAATGGAGAGACCCAGTACTTC
J: TRBJ2-5
D: .
V: TRBV19
size: once

CDR3: CASSQLTGGVSYNEQFF
DNA: TGCGCCAGCAGCCAATTAACAGGGGGCGTTTCGTACAATGAGCAGTTCTTC
J: TRBJ2-1
D: TRBD1
V: TRBV4-3
size: .

CDR3: CAIRTSAGGLSQETQYF
DNA: TGTGCCATCAGAACGTCAGCGGGGGGGCTAAGCCAAGAGACCCAGTACTTC
J: TRBJ2-5
D: TRBD2
V: TRBV2
size: .